The next 15 T cell receptor beta chains were all read from a single sample in a study of vaccination effects on CD4 cells after COVID-19. Their cognate antigens are unknown. Within the ViraFEST assay, antigen-specific CD4+ T cells underwent expansion with viral peptide pools prior to sequencing. At the end of about ten days of culture, CD4+ T cells were isolated. According to the study, vaccine recipients showed no prior SARS-CoV-2 infection and negative nucleocapsid antibodies. Produced via immunoSEQ multiplex PCR; TCRdb's table is partial and in-frame only. The sample lists tens of thousands of clones, 60% to 80% occurring once. The specimen was CD4+ T cells from PBMCs cultured with HCoV-NL63 spike peptides, collected before COVID-19 vaccination. These receptors were obtained from a human donor who received a COVID-19 vaccine.

This chain uses TRBV9 with TRBJ2-2; possibly TRBD1 or TRBD2 for D (5 bases each). V was cut by 0 bases and J by 1 base, with 13 bases left in between. Germline loops: CDR1 SGDLS, CDR2 YYNGEE. This CDR3 is built from 17 residues. CDR3 bases: TGTGCCAGCAGCGTAGAACTCGGGGCAGTGAACACCGGGGAGCTGTTTTTT. This codes for CASSVELGAVNTGELFF.

This clone was recorded once. J is TRBJ2-3 and V is TRBV6-4, with 11 bases lining up with TRBD2. The CDR3 is made up of 16 amino acids. V was clipped by 4 bases and J by 7 bases; unmatched bases: 10. Germline V lookup: CDR1 MRHNA, CDR2 SNTAGT. CDR3 region: CASSATPGTSGNTQYF. The DNA for the CDR3 is TGTGCCAGCAGTGCAACCCCCGGGACTAGCGGTAATACGCAGTATTTT.

This CDR3 is CSAEKGVGQETQYF. The CDR3 bases are TGCAGCGCCGAGAAGGGAGTGGGCCAAGAGACCCAGTACTTC. The J gene is TRBJ2-5, the V gene TRBV29-1; tentative D call: TRBD2 (5 bases). This CDR3 has 14 amino acids. V was trimmed by 7 bases and J by 1 base, leaving 16 bases between them. The germline gives CDR1 SQVTM, CDR2 ANQGSEA.

The J gene is TRBJ2-4, the V gene TRBV5-8, with D possibly being TRBD1 (5 bases). The CDR3 sequence is 15 residues long. V gave up 0 bases and J gave up 6 bases, with 13 bases separating them. Germline CDR1 reads SGHTS; CDR2 reads YDEGEE. The CDR3 DNA sequence: TGTGCCAGCAGCTTGGCCAAGGGGCTGGGAAACATTCAGTACTTC. This translates into CASSLAKGLGNIQYF.

The chain combines TRBV28 with TRBJ2-2; 10 bases agree with TRBD1. V lost 3 bases to trimming and J lost 2 bases; unmatched junction nucleotides: 12. CDR1 is MDHEN and CDR2 is SYDVKM in the germline V gene. The CDR3 has 19 amino acids. In DNA form, the CDR3 reads TGTGCCAGCAGTTTCAGTAGTTTGGGACAGGGGAAAAACACCGGGGAGCTGTTTTTT. Residues: CASSFSSLGQGKNTGELFF.

The J gene is TRBJ1-2, the V gene TRBV6-6; D is possibly TRBD1 (5 bases). The CDR3 spans 16 residues. Looked up from germline, CDR1 is MNHNY and CDR2 is SVGAGI (reference sequence). Between the trimmed V and J ends, which lost 0 bases and 0 bases, there was a span of 11 bases. This CDR3 reads CASSYSGQQANYGYTF. DNA of the CDR3: TGTGCCAGCAGTTACTCGGGGCAGCAAGCTAACTATGGCTACACCTTC.

CDR3 sequence: CASSLGTGSGYTF. The CDR3 DNA follows: TGTGCCAGCAGTTTAGGGACAGGGAGTGGCTACACCTTC. This chain uses TRBV12-3 or TRBV12-4 with TRBJ1-2, with TRBD1 matching 8 bases. This CDR3 is built from 13 residues. Trimming cost V 1 base and J 7 bases; bases outside gene matches: 2.

The V gene is TRBV12-5, the J gene TRBJ1-6; 7 bases agree with TRBD1. The CDR3 spans 15 residues. The trim removed 4 bases at V and 9 bases at J, leaving 9 bases unmatched. Germline CDR1 LGHNT, CDR2 FRNRAP. CDR3 coding DNA: TGTGCTAGTGGTTCAAACGACAGGGTTACTTCACCCCTCCACTTT. Translated: CASGSNDRVTSPLHF.

CDR3 sequence reads: CSASEDSVAGGYTF. Written as DNA, the CDR3 is TGCAGTGCTAGTGAAGATTCAGTCGCTGGTGGCTACACCTTC. V gene TRBV20-1 combines with J gene TRBJ1-2; D is ambiguous. Deletions cut 3 bases from V and 7 bases from J, with 18 bases between. The CDR3 is 14 amino acids. CDR1 is DFQATT, CDR2 SNEGSKA, per germline (reference sequence).

The chain recombines TRBV5-5 with TRBJ1-5; D uncertain. The V end was cut by 1 base, the J end by 4 bases, with 6 bases between. CDR1 and CDR2 (germline): SGHKS, YYEKEE (reference sequence). The CDR3 consists of 13 residues. CDR3 nucleotides: TGTGCCAGCAGCTTGATGGGGAATCAGCCCCAGCATTTT. This sequence encodes CASSLMGNQPQHF.

This chain uses TRBV3-1 (or the pseudogene TRBV3-2) with TRBJ2-4, with TRBD1 matching over 9 bases. The CDR3 runs to 16 residues. Germline values: CDR1 LGHDT, CDR2 YNNKEL (reference sequence). V lost 3 bases, J lost 1 base, and 4 bases stayed unmatched. DNA of the CDR3: TGTGCCAGCAGCCATACAGGGGGCGCCGCCAAAAACATTCAGTACTTC. Translated: CASSHTGGAAKNIQYF.

This chain joins TRBV7-3 and TRBJ2-2; no definite D call. The CDR3 runs to 14 residues. The germline gives CDR1 SGHTA, CDR2 FQGTGA. V gave up 1 base and J gave up 3 bases, with 6 bases separating them. The CDR3: CASSLNPDTGELFF. In DNA, the CDR3 is TGTGCCAGCAGCTTAAATCCGGACACCGGGGAGCTGTTTTTT.

V is TRBV4-2 and J is TRBJ2-1; 13 bases map to TRBD2. Losses at the gene ends were 0 bases for V and 7 bases for J; bases not matched to a gene: 9. The length of the CDR3 is 18 residues. Germline V gene data show CDR1 as LGHNA and CDR2 as YNFKEQ. CDR3 amino acids: CASSQDRTSGGAWNEQFF. CDR3 bases: TGTGCCAGCAGCCAAGATCGCACTAGCGGGGGGGCCTGGAATGAGCAGTTCTTC.

The DNA of the CDR3 is TGTGCCAGCACCGAACTAGGGGGTACAGATACGCAGTATTTT. Translation gives CASTELGGTDTQYF. The chain combines TRBV2 with TRBJ2-3, with a weak D call TRBD1 (6 bases). V gave up 7 bases and J gave up 3 bases, with 14 bases separating them. This CDR3 is 14 amino acids long. CDR1 SNHLY and CDR2 FYNNEI come from the germline V gene.

J is TRBJ2-1 and V is TRBV7-2; unclear D gene. From germline, CDR1 is SGHTA and CDR2 FQGNSA. The V end lost 0 bases, the J end lost 6 bases, and 6 bases lay between the germline ends. CDR3 length: 13 amino acids. The DNA for the CDR3 is TGTGCCAGCAGCTTAGCCGGTTCCAATGAGCAGTTCTTC. This encodes CASSLAGSNEQFF.